The 13 T cell receptor beta chains in this list originate from one sample, sequenced in a study of T cell repertoires in cytomegalovirus infection. TCRdb reprocessed the reads via MiXCR and lists one record per CDR3 protein. Of roughly 220,000 distinct CDR3 sequences listed, roughly two fifths were seen once; the top ten hold more than 50%. The antigens these receptors bind are not known. The sample here was CD8+ T cells from cultured PBMCs, taken from culture after CMV antigen stimulation. The receptors here all came from a human donor in good health (CMV status not recorded). Some clones in this sample may be carry-over from other donors' samples.

This clonotype has only a few counts. The rearrangement uses TRBV20-1 and TRBJ1-3; 7 bases map to TRBD1. With V trimmed by 6 bases and J by 2 bases, 13 bases remained unmatched. The CDR3 covers 16 residues. In germline, CDR1 is DFQATT, CDR2 SNEGSKA (reference sequence). CDR3 DNA: TGCAGTGCCCGGATGGACAGGATCGAGACTGGAAACACCATATATTTT. This sequence encodes CSARMDRIETGNTIYF.

In its sample, this clonotype was seen a few times. The V and J genes are TRBV18 and TRBJ2-1; TRBD2 agrees at 8 bases. CDR1 is KGHSH and CDR2 is LQKENI in the germline V gene. This CDR3 comprises 16 residues. The V segment lost 3 bases and the J segment 9 bases; nucleotides outside the gene matches: 13. The CDR3 sequence: CASSPSSGGFDSEQFF. CDR3 DNA: TGTGCCAGCTCACCCTCATCGGGAGGGTTCGATAGTGAGCAGTTCTTC. Drawing the rest from reference TRBV18 and TRBJ2-1, the complete variable domain is NAGVMQNPRHLVRRRGQEARLRCSPMKGHSHVYWYRQLPEEGLKFMVYLQKENIIDESGMPKERFSAEFPKEGPSILRIQQVVRGDSAAYFCASSPSSGGFDSEQFFGPGTRLTVL.

The gene calls are TRBV4-1 and TRBJ2-3; D not certain. The V end was cut by 0 bases, the J end by 4 bases, with 8 bases between. CDR3 length: 14 amino acids. The germline V gene encodes CDR1 MGHRA and CDR2 YSYEKL. DNA of the CDR3: TGCGCCAGCAGCCAAGATTCTTCGGCAGATACGCAGTATTTT. This translates into CASSQDSSADTQYF.

The table lists this clonotype with a few counts. V usage is TRBV7-9 and J usage is TRBJ2-1; D may be TRBD1 or TRBD2 (5 bases each). Trimming removed 3 bases from V and 2 bases from J, with 11 bases in between. CDR3 size: 15 residues. The germline gives CDR1 SEHNR, CDR2 FQNEAQ (reference sequence). The CDR3 region is CASSLTGDPYNEQFF. The CDR3 nucleotides are TGTGCCAGCAGCTTGACCGGGGACCCCTACAATGAGCAGTTCTTC.

The V gene is TRBV20-1, the J gene TRBJ2-3, with 7 bases lining up with TRBD2. The CDR3 covers 14 residues. V trimming: 1 base; J trimming: 3 bases; junction bases outside the gene matches: 4. In germline, CDR1 is DFQATT, CDR2 SNEGSKA (reference sequence). The CDR3 sequence is CSARVLAVTDTQYF. The CDR3, as DNA: TGCAGTGCTAGAGTGCTAGCGGTGACAGATACGCAGTATTTT.

This clonotype was counted between two and nine times. V is TRBV4-1 and J is TRBJ2-1, with D perhaps matching TRBD1 (6 bases). Germline values: CDR1 MGHRA, CDR2 YSYEKL. The germline V and J ends were trimmed by 4 bases and 7 bases, with 14 bases remaining between them. The CDR3 covers 14 residues. CDR3 loop: CASSRAPTGNEQFF. As DNA, the CDR3 is TGCGCCAGCAGCCGGGCCCCGACAGGAAATGAGCAGTTCTTC.

The V gene is TRBV4-1, the J gene TRBJ2-6; no clear D. The CDR3 contains 14 residues. Between the trimmed V and J ends, which lost 4 bases and 2 bases, there was a span of 6 bases. CDR1 is MGHRA, CDR2 YSYEKL, per germline. The CDR3 loop is CASSRPTGANVLTF. The DNA for the CDR3 is TGCGCCAGCAGCCGACCAACTGGGGCCAACGTCCTGACTTTC.

The chain couples TRBV6-6 to TRBJ2-2; tentative D call: TRBD1 (6 bases). Trimming took off 2 bases at V and 0 bases at J, with 10 bases between the two ends. Per germline, CDR1 MNHNY and CDR2 SVGAGI (reference sequence). The CDR3 runs 16 residues. Here the CDR3 DNA reads TGTGCCAGCAGTTACCCCGGGACACCGAACACCGGGGAGCTGTTTTTT. It codes for CASSYPGTPNTGELFF.

This clonotype was found a few times. The chain recombines TRBV7-8 with TRBJ2-7; no firm D call. Germline CDR1 reads SGHVS; CDR2 reads FQNEAQ. The CDR3 totals 11 residues. V gave up 6 bases and J gave up 2 bases, with 5 bases separating them. The CDR3 loop reads CASRGPYEQYF. CDR3 DNA sequence: TGTGCCAGCAGGGGCCCCTACGAGCAGTACTTC. The whole variable domain, remainder taken from reference TRBV7-8 and TRBJ2-7, is GAGVSQSPRYKVAKRGQDVALRCDPISGHVSLFWYQQALGQGPEFLTYFQNEAQLDKSGLPSDRFFAERPEGSVSTLKIQRTQQEDSAVYLCASRGPYEQYFGPGTRLTVT.

This clonotype was seen a handful of times. This rearrangement joins TRBV7-6 to TRBJ2-1; D is undetermined. CDR1 is SGHVS and CDR2 is FNYEAQ in the germline V gene. The germline V and J ends were trimmed by 5 bases and 6 bases, with 8 bases remaining between them. The CDR3 length is 12 residues. The CDR3 nucleotides read TGTGCCAGCAGCCCTGGCCTCAATGAGCAGTTCTTC. Its protein is CASSPGLNEQFF.

J is TRBJ1-1 and V is TRBV6-6; perhaps TRBD1 as D (5 bases). The germline V gene has CDR1 MNHNY and CDR2 SVGAGI (reference sequence). The CDR3 sequence is 14 residues long. The V end was cut by 7 bases, the J end by 10 bases, with 22 bases between. The CDR3 loop is CASTKGPGQPGAFF. The DNA for the CDR3 is TGTGCCAGCACTAAGGGACCCGGGCAGCCCGGAGCTTTCTTT.

The gene calls are TRBV11-2 and TRBJ2-1; D perhaps matches TRBD2 (5 bases). The CDR3 runs to 19 residues. Germline V gene lookup returns CDR1 SGHAT and CDR2 FQNNGV. V lost 0 bases and J 8 bases, leaving 26 bases between the germline ends. The CDR3 sequence is CASSLDDEAGFRRSDEQFF. CDR3 sequence (DNA): TGTGCCAGCAGCTTAGACGATGAGGCGGGCTTTCGTCGCAGCGATGAGCAGTTCTTC.

This clonotype came up a few times. V gene TRBV7-9 combines with J gene TRBJ1-5; D might be TRBD1 (6 bases). With 5 bases removed from V and 5 bases from J, the gap between germline ends came to 16 bases. In germline, CDR1 is SEHNR, CDR2 FQNEAQ (reference sequence). The CDR3 sequence is 15 residues long. The CDR3 bases are TGTGCCAGCAGCCCCGGAGGGACACCTTATCAGCCCCAGCATTTT. Translated: CASSPGGTPYQPQHF.